This T cell receptor (beta chain) was recovered during a study of siplizumab effects on memory and regulatory T cells. Around 100,000 TCR templates per sample were assayed. Measured with immunoSEQ multiplex PCR; TCRdb has only the in-frame clones, and not every one. The sample lists tens of thousands of clones, over 80% seen once, with roughly 3.8% in the top ten. Sequenced: memory CD4+ T cells sorted from blood. The sequence came from a human donor in good health.

Here the CDR3 reads CASSLGRAVATNEKLFF. The CDR3 bases are TGCGCCAGCAGCTTGGGGCGAGCCGTCGCAACTAATGAAAAACTGTTTTTT. This chain links TRBV5-1 with TRBJ1-4; D gene uncertain. Per germline, CDR1 SGHRS and CDR2 YFSETQ. The CDR3 totals 17 residues. V lost 0 bases, J lost 0 bases, and 12 bases lay in between. The variable domain in full, with the rest retrieved from reference TRBV5-1 and TRBJ1-4, is KAGVTQTPRYLIKTRGQQVTLSCSPISGHRSVSWYQQTPGQGLQFLFEYFSETQRNKGNFPGRFSGRQFSNSRSEMNVSTLELGDSALYLCASSLGRAVATNEKLFFGSGTQLSVL.